The 5 T cell receptor beta chains below were found in one sample sequenced in a study of T-cell reconstitution after alpha-beta-depleted transplantation in children. As it was prepared, the TCRbeta library received unique molecular identifiers. One entry per CDR3 protein, called by TCRdb with MiXCR from the PCR reads. The table has around 300,000 distinct CDR3 sequences, around 20% seen once; the top ten hold 11%. The sample here was PBMCs, mostly from graft donor cells, taken 180 days after TCRalphabeta/CD19-depleted stem cell transplant. These receptors originate from a male patient younger than 18 who had a stem cell transplant for acute lymphoblastic leukemia, so the T cells may come from the graft donor.

This clonotype occurred a few times. This chain joins TRBV24-1 and TRBJ2-2, with TRBD1 matching over 10 bases. From germline, CDR1 is KGHDR and CDR2 SFDVKD. Trimming at V came to 9 bases and at J to 3 bases, leaving 3 bases not matched to a gene. CDR3 length equals 14 residues. CDR3 amino acids: CATRGTGDTGELFF. The CDR3 nucleotides are TGTGCCACCCGAGGGACAGGGGACACCGGGGAGCTGTTTTTT.

This rearrangement joins TRBV27 to TRBJ2-7; TRBD2 is a possible D gene (6 bases). The CDR3 has 14 residues. Trimming stripped 6 bases from V and 3 bases from J, with 15 bases between. CDR1 and CDR2 (germline): MNHEY, SMNVEV (reference sequence). The chain's CDR3 is CASSVEGSGYEQYF. CDR3 sequence (DNA): TGTGCCAGCAGCGTCGAGGGTAGCGGCTACGAGCAGTACTTC.

The chain joins TRBV2 to TRBJ1-5, with D possibly being TRBD1 (6 bases). V was shortened by 6 bases and J by 1 base, with 10 bases between the two germline ends. The CDR3 sequence is 14 residues long. The germline V gene has CDR1 SNHLY and CDR2 FYNNEI. The CDR3 bases are TGTGCCAGCAGGGACAGCTTAAGCAATCAGCCCCAGCATTTT. This encodes CASRDSLSNQPQHF.

The V gene is TRBV5-1, the J gene TRBJ2-3, with 7 bases aligning to TRBD2. The junction had 6 bases not matched to a gene; V was cut back by 0 bases and J by 5 bases. The CDR3 consists of 15 residues. Germline V CDR1 and CDR2: SGHRS, YFSETQ. Written as DNA, the CDR3 is TGCGCCAGCAGCTTGGCCGTGTCTAGCGGAGATACGCAGTATTTT. It codes for CASSLAVSSGDTQYF.

The sample holds a few counts of this clonotype. The chain employs TRBV27 and TRBJ2-3, with D maybe TRBD2 (5 bases). Trimming took 1 base from V and 5 from J, leaving 13 bases between them. This CDR3 contains 15 residues. Germline CDR1 MNHEY, CDR2 SMNVEV (reference sequence). CDR3 coding DNA: TGTGCCAGCAGTTTATATTTCCGCGCGGGAGATACGCAGTATTTT. Its protein is CASSLYFRAGDTQYF.